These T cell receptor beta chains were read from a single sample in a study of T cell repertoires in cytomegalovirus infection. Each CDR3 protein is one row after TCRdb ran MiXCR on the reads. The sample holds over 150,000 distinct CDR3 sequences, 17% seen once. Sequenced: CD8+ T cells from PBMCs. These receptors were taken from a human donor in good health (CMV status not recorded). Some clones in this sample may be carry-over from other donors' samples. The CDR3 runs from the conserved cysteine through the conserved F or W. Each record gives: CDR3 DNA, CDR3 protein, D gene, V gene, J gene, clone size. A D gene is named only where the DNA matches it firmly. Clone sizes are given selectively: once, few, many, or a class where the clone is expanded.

CDR3 DNA: TGTGCCAGCAGTGCGACTCAGGGGGCGAGGGAGACCCAGTACTTC; CDR3 protein: CASSATQGARETQYF; D gene: TRBD1; V gene: TRBV25-1; J gene: TRBJ2-5; clone size: once
CDR3 DNA: TGTGCCAGCACCCTGGGAGCAGATACGCAGTATTTT; CDR3 protein: CASTLGADTQYF; D gene: NA; V gene: TRBV12-3/TRBV12-4; J gene: TRBJ2-3; clone size: NA
CDR3 DNA: TGTGCCAGCAGTGAAACAAACACCGGGGAGCTGTTTTTT; CDR3 protein: CASSETNTGELFF; D gene: NA; V gene: TRBV6-4; J gene: TRBJ2-2; clone size: few
CDR3 DNA: TGTGCCATCGGGGGGGACAGGACCGGAACCTACGAGCAGTACTTC; CDR3 protein: CAIGGDRTGTYEQYF; D gene: NA; V gene: TRBV10-3; J gene: TRBJ2-7; clone size: NA
CDR3 DNA: TGTGCCAGCAGACCCGGACGGACGGTAGCGGGGGGGCTCCCCGCAGATACGCAGTATTTT; CDR3 protein: CASRPGRTVAGGLPADTQYF; D gene: TRBD2; V gene: TRBV7-2; J gene: TRBJ2-3; clone size: NA
CDR3 DNA: TGTGCCAGCAGCGAGTTGGGTAACCTACCCCTCCACTTT; CDR3 protein: CASSELGNLPLHF; D gene: NA; V gene: TRBV5-6; J gene: TRBJ1-6; clone size: NA
CDR3 DNA: TGCGCCAGCAGCCCCGGACAGGCAGCGGGAGAGCAGTACTTC; CDR3 protein: CASSPGQAAGEQYF; D gene: NA; V gene: TRBV4-3; J gene: TRBJ2-7; clone size: NA
CDR3 DNA: TGCGCCAGCAGCCAATTGGCCGCCACCTACGAGCAGTACTTC; CDR3 protein: CASSQLAATYEQYF; D gene: NA; V gene: TRBV4-1; J gene: TRBJ2-7; clone size: few
CDR3 DNA: TGTGCCAGCCCCGGGCGGGGGACAGATACGCAGTATTTT; CDR3 protein: CASPGRGTDTQYF; D gene: TRBD2; V gene: TRBV7-9; J gene: TRBJ2-3; clone size: NA
CDR3 DNA: TGTGCCAGCGGAGCAGAAAGCTCCTACGAGCAGTACTTC; CDR3 protein: CASGAESSYEQYF; D gene: NA; V gene: TRBV2; J gene: TRBJ2-7; clone size: NA
CDR3 DNA: TGTGCCAGCAGCTTACTGATCCGGACAGGGAACAACATTCAGTACTTC; CDR3 protein: CASSLLIRTGNNIQYF; D gene: TRBD1; V gene: TRBV11-2; J gene: TRBJ2-4; clone size: NA
CDR3 DNA: TGTGCCAGCAGCTTAAGTAGCGGGGGCCAAGAGACCCAGTACTTC; CDR3 protein: CASSLSSGGQETQYF; D gene: TRBD2; V gene: TRBV7-2; J gene: TRBJ2-5; clone size: NA
CDR3 DNA: TGTGCCAGCAGTGGACAGGGGGCAAATCAGCCCCAGCATTTT; CDR3 protein: CASSGQGANQPQHF; D gene: TRBD1; V gene: TRBV12-3/TRBV12-4; J gene: TRBJ1-5; clone size: few
CDR3 DNA: TGTGCCAGCAGTTTTGCGGAGCACACTGAAGCTTTCTTT; CDR3 protein: CASSFAEHTEAFF; D gene: NA; V gene: TRBV27; J gene: TRBJ1-1; clone size: NA